The next 9 T cell receptor beta chains were all read from a single sample in a study of post-analysis software for immune sequencing data. General study points: A few TRBV segments appeared more often in patients than in controls, and TRBV5-6, TRBV5-1 and TRBV20-1 were among these.

These receptors' targets are unknown. cDNA libraries for TCR beta contained unique molecular identifiers. TCRdb redid the calling of the PCR reads with MiXCR, one entry per CDR3 protein. The sample includes fewer than 850,000 distinct CDR3 sequences, roughly 30% of them seen just once. Sequenced sample: blood. The receptors shown here come from a girl between 10 and 17 years old with multiple sclerosis.

The chain is built from TRBV29-1 and TRBJ2-1; the match to TRBD2 covers 11 bases. Trimming took 7 bases from V and 7 from J; bases not matched to a gene: 9. This CDR3 is built from 14 residues. The germline gives CDR1 SQVTM, CDR2 ANQGSEA. The CDR3 sequence: CSGSHSGGANEQFF. The CDR3 DNA follows: TGCAGCGGATCACATAGCGGGGGGGCGAATGAGCAGTTCTTC.

The rearrangement links TRBV28 to TRBJ2-7; 10 positions match TRBD2. The CDR3 runs 17 residues. Germline V gene lookup returns CDR1 MDHEN and CDR2 SYDVKM. The ends lost 4 bases at V and 5 bases at J; junction bases unmatched: 14. This CDR3 reads CASSSVSLAGGGHEQYF. The CDR3 DNA is TGTGCCAGCAGTTCTGTATCGTTAGCGGGAGGAGGCCACGAGCAGTACTTC.

This clonotype was counted between two and nine times. The chain recombines TRBV11-2 with TRBJ2-7; no firm D call. V shed 1 base and J shed 2 bases, with 9 bases lying between them. Germline CDR1 SGHAT, CDR2 FQNNGV. The CDR3 length is 14 residues. CDR3 in DNA: TGTGCCAGCAGCTTAGCGGCAGCAACCTACGAGCAGTACTTC. Its protein product is CASSLAAATYEQYF. The complete variable domain, with remaining parts taken from reference TRBV11-2 and TRBJ2-7, reads EAGVAQSPRYKIIEKRQSVAFWCNPISGHATLYWYQQILGQGPKLLIQFQNNGVVDDSQLPKDRFSAERLKGVDSTLKIQPAKLEDSAVYLCASSLAAATYEQYFGPGTRLTVT.

The table lists this clonotype with a few counts. The rearrangement joins TRBV9 to TRBJ2-1; 7 bases align to TRBD2. The V gene end was trimmed by 0 bases and the J gene end by 6 bases; junction bases not matched to a gene: 21. The CDR3 is 20 residues long. Germline V gene sequence: CDR1 SGDLS, CDR2 YYNGEE. CDR3 residues: CASSVAGGPPFGADRNEQFF. The CDR3 nucleotides read TGTGCCAGCAGCGTAGCGGGGGGACCACCATTCGGGGCAGACCGCAATGAGCAGTTCTTC.

The chain carries TRBV20-1 and TRBJ2-5, with D possibly TRBD2 on 6 matching bases. The length of the CDR3 is 16 residues. V was cut by 0 bases and J by 5 bases, with 19 bases left in between. In germline, CDR1 is DFQATT, CDR2 SNEGSKA (reference sequence). This CDR3 is CSARDPGGELMETQYF. CDR3 in DNA: TGCAGTGCTAGAGATCCGGGCGGGGAATTAATGGAGACCCAGTACTTC.

This chain joins TRBV2 and TRBJ2-1; 10 bases agree with TRBD1. CDR1 and CDR2 from the germline V gene are SNHLY and FYNNEI. This CDR3 comprises 15 residues. After removal of 4 bases from V and 1 base from J, the junction contained 1 base not matched to a gene. The CDR3 protein is CASSGDRGSYNEQFF. The CDR3 coding sequence is TGTGCCAGCAGTGGGGACAGGGGATCCTACAATGAGCAGTTCTTC.

The chain employs TRBV20-1 and TRBJ1-5; D is uncertain. Germline V CDR1 and CDR2: DFQATT, SNEGSKA (reference sequence). V was trimmed by 6 bases and J by 4 bases, leaving 13 bases between them. The CDR3 extends over 13 amino acids. CDR3 nucleotide sequence: TGCAGTGCCACTTACCCTGGAAATCAGCCCCAGCATTTT. It translates to CSATYPGNQPQHF.

This clonotype was detected ten times or more. The genes are TRBV24-1 and TRBJ2-1, with 10 bases fitting TRBD2. This CDR3 has 15 residues. Trimming cost V 7 bases and J 0 bases; bases outside gene matches: 2. Germline loops: CDR1 KGHDR, CDR2 SFDVKD. CDR3 DNA: TGTGCCACCAGAGCTAGCGGGAGCTCCTACAATGAGCAGTTCTTC. It yields the protein CATRASGSSYNEQFF.

This clonotype has just a few counts. The chain uses TRBV6-2 or TRBV6-3 and TRBJ2-3; TRBD2 matches 9 bases. CDR3 length equals 17 residues. Germline lookup yields CDR1 MNHEY and CDR2 SVGEGT. The V segment lost 5 bases and the J segment 0 bases; nucleotides outside the gene matches: 9. In DNA, the CDR3 is TGTGCCAGCAGTGACCCCATCAGCGGGAGGAGCACAGATACGCAGTATTTT. Its translation: CASSDPISGRSTDTQYF.